This is a list of T cell receptor beta chains from one sample in a study of T cells after yellow fever vaccination. TCRdb independently ran MiXCR on the 5' RACE reads; one entry per CDR3 protein. The table shows 510,000 or so distinct CDR3 sequences, with roughly a fifth occurring only once. The sample consisted of PBMCs, taken 15 days after the yellow fever booster vaccination. The source is a young man who received the YFV17D yellow fever vaccine. The CDR3 runs from the conserved cysteine through the conserved F or W. A D gene is named only where the DNA matches it firmly. Clone sizes are given selectively: once, few, many, or a class where the clone is expanded.

V gene: TRBV5-6
clone size: -
J gene: TRBJ2-5
D gene: -
CDR3 protein: CASSRRGGSLDKEETQYF
CDR3 DNA: TGTGCCAGCAGCCGACGTGGGGGATCACTTGACAAGGAAGAGACCCAGTACTTC

V gene: TRBV12-3/TRBV12-4
clone size: -
J gene: TRBJ2-5
D gene: -
CDR3 protein: CASSTSAGKETQYF
CDR3 DNA: -

V gene: TRBV11-2
clone size: few
J gene: TRBJ2-1
D gene: TRBD2
CDR3 protein: CASSLDSGRGYNEQFF
CDR3 DNA: TGTGCCAGCAGCTTAGATAGCGGGAGGGGATACAATGAGCAGTTCTTC

V gene: TRBV12-3/TRBV12-4
clone size: few
J gene: TRBJ2-1
D gene: -
CDR3 protein: CASNYLTSSYNEQFF
CDR3 DNA: TGTGCCAGCAACTACCTCACCAGCTCCTACAATGAGCAGTTCTTC

V gene: TRBV9
clone size: -
J gene: TRBJ2-7
D gene: -
CDR3 protein: CASSVGSGALNEQYF
CDR3 DNA: TGTGCCAGCAGCGTAGGATCAGGGGCGCTGAACGAGCAGTACTTC

V gene: TRBV7-8
clone size: once
J gene: TRBJ1-6
D gene: -
CDR3 protein: CASSFIMNREDSPLHF
CDR3 DNA: TGTGCCAGCAGCTTTATTATGAACAGGGAGGATTCACCCCTCCACTTT

V gene: TRBV5-1
clone size: -
J gene: TRBJ2-1
D gene: TRBD2
CDR3 protein: CASSFLAVSYNEQFF
CDR3 DNA: TGCGCCAGCAGCTTCCTAGCGGTCTCCTACAATGAGCAGTTCTTC

V gene: TRBV6-5
clone size: few
J gene: TRBJ2-7
D gene: -
CDR3 protein: CASSYAVGEQYF
CDR3 DNA: TGTGCCAGCAGTTACGCTGTAGGCGAGCAGTACTTC

V gene: TRBV12-3/TRBV12-4
clone size: many
J gene: TRBJ2-7
D gene: -
CDR3 protein: CASSPNDLLGRDEQYF
CDR3 DNA: TGTGCCAGCAGTCCTAATGACCTCCTAGGGCGCGACGAGCAGTACTTC

V gene: TRBV20-1
clone size: few
J gene: TRBJ1-3
D gene: -
CDR3 protein: CSARDKGGGNTIYF
CDR3 DNA: TGCAGTGCTAGAGACAAAGGCGGCGGAAACACCATATATTTT

V gene: TRBV20-1
clone size: -
J gene: TRBJ2-4
D gene: TRBD2
CDR3 protein: CSAPSGGGDIQYF
CDR3 DNA: TGCAGTGCCCCTAGCGGGGGGGGAGACATTCAGTACTTC

V gene: TRBV19
clone size: -
J gene: TRBJ2-7
D gene: -
CDR3 protein: CASCPRQGVGEQYF
CDR3 DNA: TGTGCCAGTTGCCCCCGGCAGGGTGTAGGAGAGCAGTACTTC

V gene: TRBV7-9
clone size: -
J gene: TRBJ2-3
D gene: TRBD1
CDR3 protein: CASSYRQGPDTQYF
CDR3 DNA: TGTGCCAGCAGCTATCGACAGGGGCCAGATACGCAGTATTTT

V gene: TRBV7-8
clone size: -
J gene: TRBJ2-7
D gene: -
CDR3 protein: CASSLQGIYEQYF
CDR3 DNA: TGTGCCAGCAGCTTACAGGGGATCTACGAGCAGTACTTC

V gene: TRBV20-1
clone size: -
J gene: TRBJ2-7
D gene: -
CDR3 protein: CSASWRDRGEQYF
CDR3 DNA: TGCAGTGCTAGTTGGAGGGACCGCGGCGAGCAGTACTTC

V gene: TRBV12-3/TRBV12-4
clone size: -
J gene: TRBJ2-1
D gene: -
CDR3 protein: CASTKGSQSYNEQFF
CDR3 DNA: TGTGCCAGCACCAAGGGTTCACAATCCTACAATGAGCAGTTCTTC

V gene: TRBV6-2/TRBV6-3
clone size: few
J gene: TRBJ2-1
D gene: -
CDR3 protein: CASRELRLAVIF
CDR3 DNA: TGTGCCAGCAGAGAACTCAGACTGGCCGTCATCTTC

V gene: TRBV20-1
clone size: few
J gene: TRBJ2-7
D gene: -
CDR3 protein: CSARDPDRTYEQYF
CDR3 DNA: TGCAGTGCTAGAGATCCTGACAGAACCTACGAGCAGTACTTC

V gene: TRBV20-1
clone size: -
J gene: TRBJ2-3
D gene: -
CDR3 protein: CSAGGGKTDTQYF
CDR3 DNA: TGCAGTGCCGGTGGGGGGAAGACAGATACGCAGTATTTT

V gene: TRBV10-1
clone size: few
J gene: TRBJ2-5
D gene: -
CDR3 protein: CASSRGGGETQYF
CDR3 DNA: TGCGCCAGCAGTCGAGGGGGTGGCGAGACCCAGTACTTC

V gene: TRBV7-6
clone size: -
J gene: TRBJ2-1
D gene: TRBD2
CDR3 protein: CASSSGLAESSYNEQFF
CDR3 DNA: TGTGCCAGCAGCTCGGGACTAGCGGAAAGCTCCTACAATGAGCAGTTCTTC

V gene: TRBV20-1
clone size: -
J gene: TRBJ2-3
D gene: -
CDR3 protein: CSARDPASGTDTQYF
CDR3 DNA: TGCAGTGCTAGAGATCCGGCTAGCGGCACAGATACGCAGTATTTT

V gene: TRBV6-5
clone size: -
J gene: TRBJ2-1
D gene: TRBD1
CDR3 protein: CASSYPRTGGDNEQFF
CDR3 DNA: TGTGCCAGCAGTTACCCTCGGACAGGGGGTGACAATGAGCAGTTCTTC

V gene: TRBV10-1
clone size: -
J gene: TRBJ2-2
D gene: TRBD2
CDR3 protein: CASGGTSGRNTGELFF
CDR3 DNA: TGCGCCAGCGGGGGGACTAGCGGGAGAAACACCGGGGAGCTGTTTTTT

V gene: TRBV28
clone size: -
J gene: TRBJ2-2
D gene: -
CDR3 protein: CASSLGGVDTGELFF
CDR3 DNA: TGTGCCAGCAGTTTAGGCGGGGTCGACACCGGGGAGCTGTTTTTT

V gene: TRBV7-2
clone size: few
J gene: TRBJ2-2
D gene: -
CDR3 protein: CASQKQITGELFF
CDR3 DNA: TGTGCCAGCCAAAAACAGATCACCGGGGAGCTGTTTTTT

V gene: TRBV5-6
clone size: -
J gene: TRBJ1-2
D gene: -
CDR3 protein: CASSFLLGGSYGYTF
CDR3 DNA: TGTGCCAGCAGCTTCCTCCTTGGAGGGAGCTATGGCTACACCTTC

V gene: TRBV13
clone size: -
J gene: TRBJ2-3
D gene: -
CDR3 protein: CASSESYYASTDTQYF
CDR3 DNA: TGTGCCAGCAGCGAGAGTTATTACGCTTCCACAGATACGCAGTATTTT

V gene: TRBV18
clone size: -
J gene: TRBJ1-1
D gene: TRBD1
CDR3 protein: CASSPENRGGTEAFF
CDR3 DNA: TGTGCCAGCTCACCAGAGAACAGGGGAGGGACTGAAGCTTTCTTT

V gene: TRBV7-9
clone size: few
J gene: TRBJ2-1
D gene: -
CDR3 protein: CASSLDLLPFF
CDR3 DNA: TGTGCCAGCAGCTTAGACCTACTGCCGTTCTTC

V gene: TRBV20-1
clone size: few
J gene: TRBJ2-7
D gene: TRBD2
CDR3 protein: CSVQRLAVPYEQYF
CDR3 DNA: TGCAGTGTCCAGCGGCTAGCGGTTCCCTACGAGCAGTACTTC

V gene: TRBV6-5
clone size: -
J gene: TRBJ2-7
D gene: -
CDR3 protein: CASSYVAGLLHEQYF
CDR3 DNA: TGTGCCAGCAGTTACGTGGCCGGGTTATTACACGAGCAGTACTTC

V gene: TRBV28
clone size: many
J gene: TRBJ2-5
D gene: -
CDR3 protein: CASSFPLSETQYF
CDR3 DNA: TGTGCCAGCAGTTTCCCCCTATCGGAGACCCAGTACTTC